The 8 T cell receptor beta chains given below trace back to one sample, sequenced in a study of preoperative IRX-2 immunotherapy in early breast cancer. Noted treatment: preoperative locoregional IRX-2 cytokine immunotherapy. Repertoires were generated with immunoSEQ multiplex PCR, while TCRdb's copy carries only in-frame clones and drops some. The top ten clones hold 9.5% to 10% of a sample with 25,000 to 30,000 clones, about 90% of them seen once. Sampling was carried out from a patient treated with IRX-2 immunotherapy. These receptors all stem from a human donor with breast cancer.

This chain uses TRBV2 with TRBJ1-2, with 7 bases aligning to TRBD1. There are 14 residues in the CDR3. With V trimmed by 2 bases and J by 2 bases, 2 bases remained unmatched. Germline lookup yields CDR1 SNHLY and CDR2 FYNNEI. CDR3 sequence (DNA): TGTGCCAGCAGTGAAAACAGGGGCAACTATGGCTACACCTTC. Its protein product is CASSENRGNYGYTF.

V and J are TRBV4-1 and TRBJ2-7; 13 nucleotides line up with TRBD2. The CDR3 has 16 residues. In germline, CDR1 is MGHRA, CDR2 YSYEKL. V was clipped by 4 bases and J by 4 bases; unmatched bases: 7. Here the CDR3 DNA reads TGCGCCAGCAGCCCCGAGCCGGGACTAGCGGGGTACGAGCAGTACTTC. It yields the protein CASSPEPGLAGYEQYF.

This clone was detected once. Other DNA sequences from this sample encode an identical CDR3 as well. This CDR3 is CASSFASGANVLTF. CDR3 DNA sequence: TGCGCCAGCAGCTTTGCCTCTGGGGCCAACGTCCTGACTTTC. V and J are TRBV5-1 and TRBJ2-6; the D is unclear. The V and J ends lost 2 bases and 0 bases respectively, with 3 bases between them. This CDR3 spans 14 amino acids. Looked up from germline, CDR1 is SGHRS and CDR2 is YFSETQ.

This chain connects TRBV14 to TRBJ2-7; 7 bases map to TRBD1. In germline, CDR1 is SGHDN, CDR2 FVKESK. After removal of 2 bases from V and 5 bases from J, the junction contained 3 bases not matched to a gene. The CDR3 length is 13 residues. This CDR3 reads CASSQTGVHEQYF. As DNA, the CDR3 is TGTGCCAGCAGCCAAACAGGGGTTCACGAGCAGTACTTC.

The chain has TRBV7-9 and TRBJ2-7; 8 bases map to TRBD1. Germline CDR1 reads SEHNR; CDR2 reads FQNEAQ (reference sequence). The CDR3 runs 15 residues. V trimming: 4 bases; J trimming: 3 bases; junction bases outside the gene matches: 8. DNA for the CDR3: TGTGCCAGCAGCTCGGACAGGGAAGTAAACTACGAGCAGTACTTC. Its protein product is CASSSDREVNYEQYF.

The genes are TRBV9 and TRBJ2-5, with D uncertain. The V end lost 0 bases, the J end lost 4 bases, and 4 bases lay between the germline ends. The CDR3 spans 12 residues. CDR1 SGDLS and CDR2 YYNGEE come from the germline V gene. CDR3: CASSVAGETQYF. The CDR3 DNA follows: TGTGCCAGCAGCGTAGCGGGAGAGACCCAGTACTTC.

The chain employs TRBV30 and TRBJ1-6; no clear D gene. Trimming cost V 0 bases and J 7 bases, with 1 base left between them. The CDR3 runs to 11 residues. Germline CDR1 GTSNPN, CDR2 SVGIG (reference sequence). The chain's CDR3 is CAWSVNSPLHF. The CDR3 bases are TGTGCCTGGAGTGTGAATTCACCCCTCCACTTT.

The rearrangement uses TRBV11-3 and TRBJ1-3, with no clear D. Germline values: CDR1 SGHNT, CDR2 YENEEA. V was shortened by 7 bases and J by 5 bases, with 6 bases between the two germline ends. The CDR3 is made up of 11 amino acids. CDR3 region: CASNGRNTIYF. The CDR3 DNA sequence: TGTGCCAGCAACGGGCGAAACACCATATATTTT. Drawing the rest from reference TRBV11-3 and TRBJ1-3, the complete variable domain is EAGVVQSPRYKIIEKKQPVAFWCNPISGHNTLYWYLQNLGQGPELLIRYENEEAVDDSQLPKDRFSAERLKGVDSTLKIQPAELGDSAVYLCASNGRNTIYFGEGSWLTVV.